This T cell receptor beta chain was sequenced in a study of blood T cells in healthy people across ages. The CDR3 runs to 12 residues. V lost 4 bases and J lost 6, with 13 bases in between. Looked up from germline, CDR1 is DFQATT and CDR2 is SNEGSKA (reference sequence). A second PCR of roughly 7 to 11 cycles used a sample-barcoded 5' primer and a J-beta primer mix. A single record per CDR3 protein comes from TCRdb applying MiXCR to the 5' RACE reads. This table holds about 1,500,000 distinct CDR3 sequences, roughly 27% found once. This clonotype was counted a few times. Its antigen is not known. The individuals who served as donors were healthy Caucasians living in Russia, aged about 6 to 100. Total RNA was isolated from each sample in quantities of at least 6 micrograms. The study's findings and limits: In long-lived donors, naive CD4+ cell counts and diversity exceeded those of aged donors.

The clonotype was recovered from a woman in her 30s in good health. Source material: blood. This chain links TRBV20-1 with TRBJ2-7, with a possible D match to TRBD1 (5 bases). In DNA, the CDR3 is TGCAGTGCTATGCAGGGTCCGGGCGAGCAGTACTTC. This codes for CSAMQGPGEQYF.